This T cell receptor beta chain emerged from a study of blood T cell repertoires in COVID-19. Study overall: Spain, Italy and the United States supplied samples that represented acute and convalescent COVID-19. PBMCs, B-cell-depleted T cells, or T cells were the source of the cDNA or gDNA that made up the material.

In the original workflow: Nucleated cell number was recorded as an estimate derived from reference gene primer amplification. TCRdb's copy holds only in-frame clones and misses some; the assay was immunoSEQ multiplex PCR. Clone size and V and J calls were adopted from that table, with D and trimming inferred from the DNA. Counted here are around 100,000 clones, about 87% occurring once; the ten biggest clones make up 10% to 15%. The CDR3 spans 11 residues. Germline V gives CDR1 SGHDT, CDR2 YYEEEE. V shed 0 bases and J shed 7 bases, with 5 bases lying between them. This clone was observed once. The receptor was isolated from a human donor in a cohort sampled during active or convalescent COVID-19. Sequencing was performed on peripheral blood. The chain uses TRBV5-6 and TRBJ2-7, with D hard to call. DNA of the CDR3: TGTGCCAGCAGCTTGGCCGTGGAGCAGTACTTC. Translation: CASSLAVEQYF. Based on the CDR3 plus reference TRBV5-6 and TRBJ2-7, the full variable domain is DAGVTQSPTHLIKTRGQQVTLRCSPKSGHDTVSWYQQALGQGPQFIFQYYEEEERQRGNFPDRFSGHQFPNYSSELNVNALLLGDSALYLCASSLAVEQYFGPGTRLTVT.